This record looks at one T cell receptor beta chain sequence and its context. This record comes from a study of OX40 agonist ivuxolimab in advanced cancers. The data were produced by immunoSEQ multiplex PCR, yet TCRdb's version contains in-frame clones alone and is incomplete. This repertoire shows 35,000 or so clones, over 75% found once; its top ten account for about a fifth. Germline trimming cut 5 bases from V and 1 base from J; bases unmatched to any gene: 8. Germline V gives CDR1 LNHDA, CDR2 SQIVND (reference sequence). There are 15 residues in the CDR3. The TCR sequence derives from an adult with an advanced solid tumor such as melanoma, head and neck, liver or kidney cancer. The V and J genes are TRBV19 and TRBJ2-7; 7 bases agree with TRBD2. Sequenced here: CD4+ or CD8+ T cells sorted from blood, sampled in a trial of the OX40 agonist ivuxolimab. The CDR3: CASSGLADPSYEQYF. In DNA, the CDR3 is TGTGCCAGTAGTGGGCTAGCGGACCCGTCCTACGAGCAGTACTTC.